This TCR beta chain was retrieved from a study of shared clonotypes between healthy human individuals. Study in general: Aged between 18 and 49, the donors were a couple of women and three men. CD4 naive and memory got three plates each, CD8 naive two, CD8 memory one.

Study conclusions and caveats: Generally, naive subsets (rather than memory subsets) showed larger estimated richness.

TCRdb keeps only in-frame clones here, not all; method: immunoSEQ multiplex PCR. There are some 1,100,000 clones in the sample; 70% to 80% occur only once, and approximately 0.5% lies in the top ten. On this clone itself: Its antigen is unknown.

Researchers partitioned CD4+ cells into CD45RA+ naive and CD45RA-negative memory subsets. The germline CDR1 and CDR2 sequences are MDHEN and SYDVKM. With 7 bases removed from V and 2 bases from J, the gap between germline ends came to 20 bases. This CDR3 is 16 amino acids long. The sequence was collected from a man younger than 35 in good health. Some clones in this sample may be carry-over from other donors' samples. Sequencing used memory CD4+ T cells from PBMCs. Subset here: CD45RA-negative fraction. The chain couples TRBV28 to TRBJ2-5, with a weak D call TRBD2 (6 bases). In DNA form, the CDR3 reads TGTGCCAGCATCAGGGACTTCCGAAACTATCAAGAGACCCAGTACTTC. Its protein product is CASIRDFRNYQETQYF.